This TCR beta chain was sequenced for a study of T cells in localized non-small cell lung cancer (dated by TCRdb to the early 2020s). A note on the overall study: Comparing tumors with uninvolved tumor-adjacent lungs, the study looked at the T cell repertoires of approximately 250 patients with early-stage NSCLC. All 250 or so NSCLC patients in the cohort were treatment-naive and had localized lung tumors that were resected. Of the NSCLC patients, over 120 were male and approximately 110 were female, and the mean age was about 69 years.

Results the study describes overall, beyond this receptor: A median of approximately 55 of the top 100 tumor clones were detected in paired uninvolved adjacent lung, and 28 of these tumor clones were also found among the top 100 clones of the paired uninvolved adjacent lung. Uninvolved tumor-adjacent lung showed the highest T cell clonality, higher than tumor, which suggests more focused antigenic responses in the uninvolved tumor-adjacent lung. Multi-region tumor sequencing was not performed, so intratumor heterogeneity could not be excluded. Higher blood T cell density associated with longer overall survival, while higher adjacent-lung clonality associated with shorter survival. Because the study design was exploratory, TCR variables were selected using unadjusted p-values without false-discovery rate correction.

CDR3 length: 15 amino acids, cysteine to phenylalanine. The entry retains the CDR3 DNA only, 45 bases that are in frame from base 1. Clipping removes 3 bases from V and 2 bases from J, with 1 as the unmatched junction base count. Based on the germline V gene, the CDR1 and CDR2 sequences are SGHRS and YFSETQ. TCR beta CDR3 regions were sequenced from DNA using the immunoSEQ Assay. In the source study's methods: T cell density was computed as TCR beta template counts normalized to usable DNA estimated by amplifying housekeeping genes. The preseqR package was used to estimate richness by extrapolating to 400,000 templates for PBMC samples and to 120,000 templates for tissue samples. Clonality was defined as one minus Pielou's evenness. Tissue-enriched TCRs were identified by differential abundance testing using productive amino-acid clonotypes, minimum total count 5 and alpha 0.1. The Jaccard Index and the Morisita Overlap Index were used to measure repertoire overlap between compartments. GLIPH grouped TCR beta CDR3s together with public tetramer-defined viral CDR3s, and a viral motif had to include at least three viral sequences and also show V-gene enrichment. Not all clones reach the TCRdb copy of this immuneACCESS table, which keeps in-frame sequences only. Checked studies attribute under half of the gap to unresolved V genes and leave the rest unexplained. From that table come the V and J calls and clone size; the DNA was used to work out D and trimming. This sample is represented by about 51,000 clones; approximately 80% of them were singletons. Together, the top ten hold about a sixth of the sample.

This clone appeared a few times. The antigen it recognizes is unknown. Per-base quality was not reported, and no clone a single base away is much larger than it. At diagnosis, tumor, uninvolved tumor-adjacent lung and peripheral blood were collected and then preserved as a mix of FFPE and fresh-frozen material. For TCR repertoire profiling, blood samples were analyzed in the form of peripheral blood mononuclear cells. The origin of this receptor is a man aged 35 to 70 with stage III lung adenocarcinoma. Sequenced material: peripheral blood mononuclear cells, taken before any cancer treatment. This chain is built from TRBV5-1 and TRBJ2-1, and 11 bases in between align with TRBD2. The DNA sequence is given as TGCGCCAGCAGCTGGGGACTAGCGGCCTACAATGAGCAGTTCTTC. This codes for CASSWGLAAYNEQFF.